The 7 T cell receptor beta chains given below trace back to one sample, sequenced in a study of T cells expressing NK-cell markers. Reprocessing the 5' RACE reads, TCRdb reports a single entry for every CDR3 protein and omits DNA. The table lists about 390,000 distinct CDR3 sequences. The sequencing input was blood T cells: a sorted CD56 or NKG2C T cell subset, CD4+ or CD8+ T cells, or bulk PBMC T cells (not recorded which). The receptors stem from a woman in her forties or fifties in good health.

This chain uses TRBV29-1 with TRBJ2-7; the D call of TRBD2 rests on TCRdb alone, since no DNA is present to check it. Germline V gives CDR1 SQVTM, CDR2 ANQGSEA. The CDR3 contains 16 residues. The CDR3 sequence is CSVEGSTSGRFYEQYF.

The chain carries TRBV6-5 and TRBJ2-2; TCRdb names TRBD2, which stays unverified in the absence of DNA. The CDR3 is 14 residues long. Germline CDR1 and CDR2: MNHEY and SVGAGI. CDR3 loop: CASSTARFPGELFF.

The chain couples TRBV10-1 to TRBJ2-1; TCRdb picks TRBD2, but there is no DNA to check that call. Germline assignment: CDR1 WNHNN and CDR2 SYGVQD (reference sequence). The CDR3 spans 15 residues. This chain's CDR3 is CASSPSGRRGNEQFF.

The chain links TRBV20-1 to TRBJ2-3; TCRdb's assignment of TRBD2 cannot be checked, as there is no DNA. The CDR3 has 17 residues. CDR1 and CDR2 (germline): DFQATT, SNEGSKA (reference sequence). The CDR3 spells CSATGLAGGSSTDTQYF.

The CDR3 is CASRAIGGEQYF. The chain joins TRBV5-1 to TRBJ2-7; TCRdb returns TRBD1, unconfirmable since there is no DNA. Germline V gene lookup returns CDR1 SGHRS and CDR2 YFSETQ. This CDR3 has 12 amino acids.

The rearrangement uses TRBV29-1 and TRBJ1-4; with no DNA, the TCRdb D assignment of TRBD1 cannot be verified. Per germline, CDR1 SQVTM and CDR2 ANQGSEA. CDR3 size: 14 residues. The CDR3 spells CSVAVGTGAEKLFF.

This chain connects TRBV7-2 to TRBJ2-2; TCRdb lists TRBD2, though no DNA is available to test this call. The CDR3 loop spans 16 amino acids. Germline CDR1 and CDR2: SGHTA and FQGNSA. CDR3 protein: CASSLWGLQNTGELFF.